This T cell receptor (beta chain) originates from a study of identifying expanded T cells in peripheral blood. Findings and limits, study-wide: Differentially abundant clones: about 1.2 between replicates, about 15 at around 2 weeks, around 20 at four. Variance in clone template counts between roughly 2-week samples significantly increased with total template count across all healthy donors.

As to this clone: Its antigen is not identified.

Data came from immunoSEQ multiplex PCR; TCRdb stores just in-frame clones and leaves some out. The profile shows roughly 84,000 clones, 80% to 90% of them singletons. The source of this sequence is a person aged 18 to 70 in good health. Input material: blood.

Here the CDR3 reads CASSLRGEASEAFF. In nucleotides, the CDR3 is TGTGCCAGTAGTTTGCGGGGTGAGGCTTCTGAAGCTTTCTTT. V usage is TRBV19 and J usage is TRBJ1-1, with D uncertain. Trimming cost V 5 bases and J 6 bases, with 16 bases left between them. The CDR3 spans 14 residues. Per the germline V gene, CDR1 is LNHDA and CDR2 is SQIVND (reference sequence).